This record looks at one T cell receptor beta chain sequence and its context. The study assigned cohorts using participant-reported clinical history. These data are taken from a study of blood T cell repertoires in COVID-19. Study overall: The United States, Italy and Spain were the sources of the acute and convalescent COVID-19 samples.

The J segment lost 3 bases and the V segment lost 2 bases, leaving 12 bases of the junction unmatched. There are 19 residues in the CDR3. Germline CDR1 is SGHVS and CDR2 is FQNEAQ. This table comes from immunoSEQ multiplex PCR, and its TCRdb copy is limited to in-frame clones, with some not included. The profile shows a few hundred thousand clones, 80% to 90% of them singletons. Sequencing was performed on PBMCs or T cells enriched from blood (not recorded which). The receptor was isolated from a woman aged 25 to 45 who had recovered from COVID-19. This rearrangement joins TRBV7-8 to TRBJ2-1; TRBD2 matches 11 bases. CDR3 residues: CASSLILTTSGTIYNEQFF. The CDR3 DNA reads TGTGCCAGCAGCTTAATCCTCACGACTAGCGGGACGATCTACAATGAGCAGTTCTTC.